Listed below are T cell receptor beta chains from one sample, sequenced in a study of blood T cells in healthy people across ages. TCRdb used MiXCR to reprocess the 5' RACE reads, holding one entry per CDR3 protein. The sample gives 1.5 million to 2 million distinct CDR3 sequences, less than 50% of which show up once; more than 2% is in the top ten. What was sequenced was blood. The receptors originated from a woman between 35 and 50 years old in good health. Each CDR3 is given with its conserved first and last residue. A D gene is named only where the DNA matches it firmly. Clone size, where shown, is once, few, many, or a class for clones that have expanded.

J | V | D | size | DNA | CDR3
TRBJ1-5 | TRBV6-1 | NA | NA | TGTGCCAGCAGTGAAGCCGCCGGGGATCAGCCCCAGCATTTT | CASSEAAGDQPQHF
TRBJ1-2 | TRBV27 | NA | few | TGTGCCAGCAGGCCAGAGGGGTTCATCTATGGCTACACCTTC | CASRPEGFIYGYTF
TRBJ2-5 | TRBV15 | NA | once | TGTGTCACCAGCAGGGGGGTCCTAGCGGGTATTCAAGAGACCCAGTACTTC | CVTSRGVLAGIQETQYF
TRBJ2-7 | TRBV20-1 | NA | NA | TGCAGTGCTATTGTCCGCTCGTGCGAGCAGTACTTC | CSAIVRSCEQYF
TRBJ2-3 | TRBV5-1 | NA | NA | TGCGCCAGCAGCAAGGCCGTTACGCTTACAGATACGCAGTATTTT | CASSKAVTLTDTQYF
TRBJ1-2 | TRBV20-1 | NA | NA | TGCAGTGCTCCAGACAGTCCTGGCTACACCTTC | CSAPDSPGYTF
TRBJ2-3 | TRBV7-9 | TRBD2 | once | TGTGCCAGCAGCCGAACCGGGACTAGCATCGATACGCAGTATTTT | CASSRTGTSIDTQYF
TRBJ2-5 | TRBV12-3/TRBV12-4 | TRBD1 | NA | TGTGCCAGCAGTCTCACCGGGACAGGGCGTACAAAGACCCAGTACTTC | CASSLTGTGRTKTQYF
TRBJ2-7 | TRBV20-1 | NA | NA | TGCAGTGCTAGGCCGACGCTATGGGGCACCTACGAGCAGTACTTC | CSARPTLWGTYEQYF
TRBJ2-1 | TRBV6-2/TRBV6-3 | TRBD2 | NA | TGTGCCAGCAGTTACCACCTAGCGGGGGAGTCCAATGAGCAGTTCTTC | CASSYHLAGESNEQFF
TRBJ2-3 | TRBV5-1 | NA | few | TGCGCCAGCAGCGACGGACACGAGACAGATACGCAGTATTTT | CASSDGHETDTQYF
TRBJ2-7 | TRBV6-6 | NA | few | TGTGCCAGCAGTAATCGGGGGAACAACGAGCAGTACTTC | CASSNRGNNEQYF
TRBJ1-2 | TRBV18 | TRBD1 | few | TGTGCCAGCTCACCGGGGGACAGCCCGTGGGGCTACACCTTC | CASSPGDSPWGYTF
TRBJ1-2 | TRBV4-2 | NA | NA | TGTACCAGCAGCCAAGATCACGGCCCCGTGATCAACTATGGCTACACCTTC | CTSSQDHGPVINYGYTF
TRBJ2-3 | TRBV5-1 | TRBD1 | few | TGCGCCAGCAGCCCCCGGACAGGAGCGGTTGATACGCAGTATTTT | CASSPRTGAVDTQYF
TRBJ2-6 | TRBV5-1 | NA | NA | TGCGCCAGCAGCTTCCTCGGGACGTCCTCTGGGGCCAACGTCCTGACTTTC | CASSFLGTSSGANVLTF
TRBJ2-3 | TRBV6-2/TRBV6-3 | NA | NA | TGTGCCAGCAGTCGAGCGGACCGCACAGATACGCAGTATTTT | CASSRADRTDTQYF
TRBJ2-3 | TRBV2 | TRBD2 | NA | TGTGCCAGCATCGCGGGGGGGCCCACAGATACGCAGTATTTT | CASIAGGPTDTQYF
TRBJ2-1 | TRBV27 | TRBD1 | NA | TGTGCCAGCAGTAAACAGGGGGCGATCTACGATGAGCAGTTCTTC | CASSKQGAIYDEQFF
TRBJ2-2 | TRBV6-6 | NA | NA | TGTGCCAGCAGTCCCCTTAAGGAGGGGGAGCTGTTTTTT | CASSPLKEGELFF
TRBJ2-3 | TRBV6-2/TRBV6-3 | TRBD2 | few | TGTGCCAGCAGTTCTGGGACTAGCGGGGTGAGGGCAGATACGCAGTATTTT | CASSSGTSGVRADTQYF
TRBJ2-3 | TRBV5-1 | TRBD2 | few | TGCGCCAGCAGCTTGATTGGGGCTAGCGGGGTCACAGATACGCAGTATTTT | CASSLIGASGVTDTQYF
TRBJ2-5 | TRBV4-1 | TRBD2 | NA | TGCGCCAGCAGCCAAGATCCCAGCGGGAGGAAAGAGACCCAGTACTTC | CASSQDPSGRKETQYF
TRBJ2-4 | TRBV2 | TRBD1 | NA | TGTGCCAGCAGAACAGGGGTGGCCAAAAACATTCAGTACTTC | CASRTGVAKNIQYF
TRBJ1-2 | TRBV5-8 | NA | NA | TGTGCCAGCAGCTTGGCCCCTGAAAAAGCGGACTATGGCTACACCTTC | CASSLAPEKADYGYTF
TRBJ2-3 | TRBV4-1 | NA | few | TGCGCCAGCAGCCAATTACTCTTCCTATCAGATACGCAGTATTTT | CASSQLLFLSDTQYF
TRBJ2-5 | TRBV4-3 | NA | NA | TGCGCCAGCAGCCAAGATCAGTCAGGTTACGAGACCCAGTACTTC | CASSQDQSGYETQYF
TRBJ2-5 | TRBV29-1 | NA | NA | TGCAGCGTTGATATGGTAGGGGAGACCCAGTACTTC | CSVDMVGETQYF
TRBJ2-7 | TRBV11-1 | NA | NA | TGTGCCAGCAGCCCCAGTGGAGGGCCGTTAGGTCCGCAGTACTTC | CASSPSGGPLGPQYF
TRBJ1-2 | TRBV29-1 | TRBD1 | once | TGCAGCGTTGGGGCCTGGACAGGGGATGGCTACACCTTC | CSVGAWTGDGYTF
TRBJ2-1 | TRBV14 | NA | few | TGTGCCAGCAGCCAAGAGTGGGAACGACAGCCATACTCCTACAATGAGCAGTTCTTC | CASSQEWERQPYSYNEQFF
TRBJ2-5 | TRBV7-2 | NA | few | TGTGCCAGCAGCTTAGCGGGTGGGGGGGCTGCGGAGACCCAGTACTTC | CASSLAGGGAAETQYF
TRBJ2-1 | TRBV28 | NA | NA | TGTGCCAGCTGTCCGGGGCTACCTTCCTCTGAGCAGTTCTTC | CASCPGLPSSEQFF
TRBJ1-2 | TRBV27 | NA | once | TGTGCCAGCAGGGAGAGGGAAGTAAACTATGGCTACACCTTC | CASREREVNYGYTF
TRBJ2-1 | TRBV24-1 | NA | NA | TGTGCCACCAGTTACGGACCTTCCTCCAATGAGCAGTTCTTC | CATSYGPSSNEQFF
TRBJ1-1 | TRBV9 | NA | NA | TGTGCCAGCAGCGTCTCCGGGACTATGAACACTGAAGCTTTCTTT | CASSVSGTMNTEAFF
TRBJ2-3 | TRBV7-2 | NA | NA | TGTGCCAGCAGCGACCGGACTAAAGGTACGCAGTATTTT | CASSDRTKGTQYF
TRBJ2-5 | TRBV15 | NA | NA | TGTGCCACCAGCAGACGGGGAGGTCAAGAGACCCAGTACTTC | CATSRRGGQETQYF
TRBJ2-2 | TRBV11-2 | NA | NA | TGTGCCAGCAGAAAGGACCAGGGGGAGCTGTTTTTT | CASRKDQGELFF
TRBJ2-3 | TRBV20-1 | TRBD2 | NA | TGCAGTGCTTCGGGACTAGCGGGGGGTAAAGATACGCAGTATTTT | CSASGLAGGKDTQYF
TRBJ2-5 | TRBV10-3 | NA | few | TGTGCCATCAGTGAGTCAGGAGGAAGATTCCAAGAGACCCAGTACTTC | CAISESGGRFQETQYF
TRBJ2-7 | TRBV10-2 | NA | NA | TGCGCCAGCCAAATCGGGGGTTTCGAGCAGTACTTC | CASQIGGFEQYF
TRBJ2-3 | TRBV6-5 | NA | NA | TGTGCCAGCAGTTTTGGGGCCCCCAAGACCCAGTATTTT | CASSFGAPKTQYF
TRBJ1-1 | TRBV3-1 | NA | NA | TGTGCCAGCAGCCAAGGGCAGGGGTTGAACACTGAAGCTTTCTTT | CASSQGQGLNTEAFF
TRBJ2-5 | TRBV6-5 | NA | few | TGTGCCAGCTCCCACCAGGTGTCGGGTGGGGAGCAGTACTTC | CASSHQVSGGEQYF
TRBJ2-7 | TRBV5-1 | NA | NA | TGCGCCAGCAGCTTGGAACCCATCCCTAAATACGAGCAGTACTTC | CASSLEPIPKYEQYF
TRBJ2-6 | TRBV6-2/TRBV6-3 | TRBD1 | few | TGTGCCAGCAAAGGAGACAGGGCCGCCTCTGGGGCCAACGTCCTGACTTTC | CASKGDRAASGANVLTF
TRBJ1-5 | TRBV27 | TRBD1 | few | TGTGCCAGCAGTTTGACGACCGGGACAGGGGGCAATCAGCCCCAGCATTTT | CASSLTTGTGGNQPQHF
TRBJ2-3 | TRBV7-6 | TRBD1 | NA | TGTGCCAGCAGCCCCCAGGGGGACAGGGTCCCAGATACGCAGTATTTT | CASSPQGDRVPDTQYF
TRBJ2-7 | TRBV20-1 | TRBD2 | NA | TGCAGTGCTAGGAGCGGGGGGGCTCACTACGAGCAGTACTTC | CSARSGGAHYEQYF
TRBJ1-2 | TRBV20-1 | TRBD1 | NA | TGCAGTGCTAGAGTATTACGGGACAGGGACGGCTACACCTTC | CSARVLRDRDGYTF
TRBJ2-7 | TRBV29-1 | NA | NA | TGCAGCGTTGATGTCTTAGGCTCCTACGAGCAGTACTTC | CSVDVLGSYEQYF
TRBJ2-7 | TRBV2 | NA | NA | TGTGCCAGCACACAGGGGAGGGAGTCCTACGAGCAGTACTTC | CASTQGRESYEQYF
TRBJ1-1 | TRBV20-1 | NA | NA | TGCAGTGCTGGGGACAACACTGAAGCTTTCTTT | CSAGDNTEAFF
TRBJ2-7 | TRBV27 | TRBD1 | NA | TGTGCCAGCAGTCCAAGATCCGGGACAGGGGTCGAGCAGTACTTC | CASSPRSGTGVEQYF
TRBJ1-5 | TRBV6-6 | NA | NA | TGTGCCAGCAGAAAGGAAGGCAATCAGCCCCAGCATTTT | CASRKEGNQPQHF
TRBJ2-7 | TRBV29-1 | TRBD1 | NA | TGCAGCGTTGAGGGACAGACAAACAATGAGCAGTACTTC | CSVEGQTNNEQYF
TRBJ2-4 | TRBV15 | TRBD1 | few | TGTGCCACCAGGGACAGGGAAAACATTCAGTACTTC | CATRDRENIQYF
TRBJ1-4 | TRBV7-2 | TRBD1 | few | TGTGCCAGCAGCTTAGCGCAGGGGGCTAATGAAAAACTGTTTTTT | CASSLAQGANEKLFF